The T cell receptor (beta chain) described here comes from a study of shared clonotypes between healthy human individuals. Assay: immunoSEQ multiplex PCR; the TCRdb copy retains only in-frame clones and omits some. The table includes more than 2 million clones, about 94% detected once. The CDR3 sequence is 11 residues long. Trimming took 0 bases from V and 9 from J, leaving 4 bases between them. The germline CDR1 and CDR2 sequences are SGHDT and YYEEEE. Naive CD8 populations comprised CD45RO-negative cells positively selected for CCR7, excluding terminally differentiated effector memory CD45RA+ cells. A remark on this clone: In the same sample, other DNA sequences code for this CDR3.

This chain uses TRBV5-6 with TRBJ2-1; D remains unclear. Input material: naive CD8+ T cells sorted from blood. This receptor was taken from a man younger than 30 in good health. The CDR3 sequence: CASSLGLEQFF. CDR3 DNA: TGTGCCAGCAGCTTGGGCCTTGAGCAGTTCTTC.